The rows below give T cell receptor beta chains drawn from one sample of a study of monozygotic twins with inflammatory bowel disease. TCRdb re-called the 5' RACE reads; one entry per CDR3 protein, DNA not given. Across approximately 200,000 distinct CDR3 sequences, the top ten clones capture roughly 1.7% of the sample. The specimen sequenced was blood. Receptor source: a human donor with ulcerative colitis or Crohn's disease, or a healthy co-twin of an affected twin (not recorded which). Both conserved end residues are part of each CDR3.

TRBV5-1	TRBJ1-1	CASRSGAGGNTEAFF
TRBV7-9	TRBJ2-5	CASSPGTGLKTQYF
TRBV5-1	TRBJ1-1	CASSSGLLNTEAFF
TRBV5-6	TRBJ1-1	CASSLGTGRSAEAFF
TRBV5-1	TRBJ2-7	CASSLDSTISYEQYF
TRBV5-1	TRBJ2-5	CASSPGLGGVQETQYF
TRBV12-3/TRBV12-4	TRBJ2-1	CASRTGVYNEQFF
TRBV6-5	TRBJ1-2	CASSSGQNYGYTF
TRBV7-9	TRBJ1-2	CATYRGDYGYTF
TRBV12-3/TRBV12-4	TRBJ2-7	CASSLALRVYEQYF
TRBV27	TRBJ2-4	CASSPRETARIQYF
TRBV5-1	TRBJ2-3	CASSPLLAGVSTDTQYF
TRBV5-1	TRBJ1-2	CASSLPGTGGNYGYTF
TRBV5-1	TRBJ2-1	CASSFSGDSYNEQFF
TRBV5-6	TRBJ1-2	CASSSGRYGYTF
TRBV19	TRBJ1-5	CASSITGQSSHQPQHF
TRBV7-9	TRBJ2-6	CASSSTGAGANVLTF
TRBV6-2/TRBV6-3	TRBJ1-1	CASNHPAGSTEAFF
TRBV18	TRBJ2-1	CASSHTGRVGTYNEQFF
TRBV20-1	TRBJ1-2	CSASEAAVGNYGYTF
TRBV20-1	TRBJ2-7	CSAGTAGAVSLYEQYF
TRBV12-3/TRBV12-4	TRBJ1-3	CASSPWDRGPGNTIYF
TRBV24-1	TRBJ1-4	CATSDPRTANEKLFF
TRBV5-1	TRBJ2-2	CASSFGTAGEPTGELFF
TRBV5-1	TRBJ1-2	CASSLGNRDRGIKTSYGYTF
TRBV11-2	TRBJ2-2	CASSLGRPVANTGELFF
TRBV3-1	TRBJ2-1	CASSQGHSYNEQFF
TRBV11-2	TRBJ2-1	CASSSQALSGGEQFF
TRBV7-2	TRBJ2-5	CASSLGVAQETQYF
TRBV6-5	TRBJ2-3	CASSYSGGQYF
TRBV6-6	TRBJ1-5	CASSYTGGRQPQHF
TRBV5-1	TRBJ1-1	CASSFRGGGGTEAFF
TRBV7-2	TRBJ2-5	CASRPSGGGTQYF
TRBV29-1	TRBJ2-1	CSVERRNEQFF
TRBV27	TRBJ1-1	CASSRQGAKQAFF
TRBV18	TRBJ2-7	CASSPRAGGYEQYF
TRBV27	TRBJ2-7	CASGLVGSEQYF
TRBV7-2	TRBJ1-2	CASSFRDRGYYGYTF
TRBV20-1	TRBJ1-2	CSASGERADYGYTF
TRBV12-3/TRBV12-4	TRBJ2-2	CASSTLAGGPGVTGELFF
TRBV10-3	TRBJ2-3	CAIRRQDHSTDTQYF
TRBV29-1	TRBJ1-2	CSVGWDFQGFYTF
TRBV2	TRBJ2-3	CASSPGAGGADTQYF
TRBV27	TRBJ1-1	CASIQTGGTEAFF
TRBV7-2	TRBJ2-3	CASSLVSGDPTYTQYF
TRBV12-3/TRBV12-4	TRBJ1-1	CASSPSHRNTEAFF
TRBV7-8	TRBJ2-5	CASSDKGSVASRLGETQYF
TRBV12-3/TRBV12-4	TRBJ2-3	CASSSGGSGGITDTQYF
TRBV6-2/TRBV6-3	TRBJ2-5	CASSYNYQETQYF
TRBV5-1	TRBJ2-6	CASSFRRESYSGANVLTF
TRBV27	TRBJ1-2	CASRGQTHYGYTF
TRBV15	TRBJ2-5	CATSGGETQYF
TRBV15	TRBJ1-3	CATSREAPGTYGNTIYF
TRBV20-1	TRBJ2-3	CSARSSSTDTQYF
TRBV20-1	TRBJ2-2	CSARDPGSGELFF
TRBV18	TRBJ2-3	CASSLNDRADTQYF
TRBV29-1	TRBJ1-2	CSVGGRMSSYTF
TRBV9	TRBJ2-3	CASSVAELDTQYF